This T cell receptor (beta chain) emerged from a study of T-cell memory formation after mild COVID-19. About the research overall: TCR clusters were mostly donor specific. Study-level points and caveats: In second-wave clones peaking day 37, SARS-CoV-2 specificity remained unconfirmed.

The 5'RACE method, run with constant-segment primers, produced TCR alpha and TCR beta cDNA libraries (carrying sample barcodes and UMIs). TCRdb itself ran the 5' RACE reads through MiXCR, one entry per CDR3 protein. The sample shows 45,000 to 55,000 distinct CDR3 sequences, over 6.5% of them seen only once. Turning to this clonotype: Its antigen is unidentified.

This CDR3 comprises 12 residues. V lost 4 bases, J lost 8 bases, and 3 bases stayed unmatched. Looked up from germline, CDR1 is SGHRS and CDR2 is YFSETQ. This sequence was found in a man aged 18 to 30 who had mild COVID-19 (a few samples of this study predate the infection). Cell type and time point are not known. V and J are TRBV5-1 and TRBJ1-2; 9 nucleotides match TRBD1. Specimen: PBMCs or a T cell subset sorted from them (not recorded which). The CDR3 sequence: CASSLGQGGYTF. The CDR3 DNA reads TGCGCCAGCAGCCTCGGACAGGGGGGCTACACCTTC.